This T cell receptor (beta chain) was sequenced in a study of blood T cell repertoires in COVID-19. Across the study: Sites across the United States, Italy and Spain contributed samples from acute and convalescent COVID-19. T cells, B-cell-depleted T cells, or PBMCs supplied cDNA or gDNA.

How the authors handled the data: By means of reference gene primer amplification, nucleated cell counts were estimated. The assay was immunoSEQ multiplex PCR, and TCRdb's table has in-frame clones only and misses some. V, J and clone size were drawn from that table, and D and trimming were deduced from the DNA. The repertoire includes tens of thousands of clones, around 90% of them detected once, and about 15% sits in the top ten. This CDR3 has 13 residues. V lost 3 bases and J lost 6, with 6 bases in between. Germline V gene lookup returns CDR1 LNHNV and CDR2 YYDKDF (reference sequence). Concerning this clone: Other DNA sequences in the same sample also yield this CDR3.

The sequence derives from a male donor with acute or convalescent COVID-19. The sample comprised peripheral blood. The V gene is TRBV15, the J gene TRBJ1-6; D may be TRBD1 (6 bases). CDR3: CATSRDSNSPLHF. In DNA form, the CDR3 reads TGTGCCACCAGCAGGGACAGTAATTCACCCCTCCACTTT.